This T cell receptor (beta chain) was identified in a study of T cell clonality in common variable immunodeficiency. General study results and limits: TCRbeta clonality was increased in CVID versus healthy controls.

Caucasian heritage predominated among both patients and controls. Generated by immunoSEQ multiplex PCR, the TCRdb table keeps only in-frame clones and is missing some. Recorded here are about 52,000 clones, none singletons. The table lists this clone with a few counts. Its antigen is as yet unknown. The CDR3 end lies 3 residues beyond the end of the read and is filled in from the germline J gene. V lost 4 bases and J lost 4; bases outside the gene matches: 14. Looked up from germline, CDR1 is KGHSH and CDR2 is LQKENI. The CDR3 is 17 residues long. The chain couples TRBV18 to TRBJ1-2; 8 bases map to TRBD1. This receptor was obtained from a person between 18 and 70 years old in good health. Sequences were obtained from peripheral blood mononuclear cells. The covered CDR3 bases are TGTGCCAGCTCACGGGAGGACAGGGCCTTAGATCTCTATGGC. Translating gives CASSREDRALDLYG. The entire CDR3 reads CASSREDRALDLYGYTF.